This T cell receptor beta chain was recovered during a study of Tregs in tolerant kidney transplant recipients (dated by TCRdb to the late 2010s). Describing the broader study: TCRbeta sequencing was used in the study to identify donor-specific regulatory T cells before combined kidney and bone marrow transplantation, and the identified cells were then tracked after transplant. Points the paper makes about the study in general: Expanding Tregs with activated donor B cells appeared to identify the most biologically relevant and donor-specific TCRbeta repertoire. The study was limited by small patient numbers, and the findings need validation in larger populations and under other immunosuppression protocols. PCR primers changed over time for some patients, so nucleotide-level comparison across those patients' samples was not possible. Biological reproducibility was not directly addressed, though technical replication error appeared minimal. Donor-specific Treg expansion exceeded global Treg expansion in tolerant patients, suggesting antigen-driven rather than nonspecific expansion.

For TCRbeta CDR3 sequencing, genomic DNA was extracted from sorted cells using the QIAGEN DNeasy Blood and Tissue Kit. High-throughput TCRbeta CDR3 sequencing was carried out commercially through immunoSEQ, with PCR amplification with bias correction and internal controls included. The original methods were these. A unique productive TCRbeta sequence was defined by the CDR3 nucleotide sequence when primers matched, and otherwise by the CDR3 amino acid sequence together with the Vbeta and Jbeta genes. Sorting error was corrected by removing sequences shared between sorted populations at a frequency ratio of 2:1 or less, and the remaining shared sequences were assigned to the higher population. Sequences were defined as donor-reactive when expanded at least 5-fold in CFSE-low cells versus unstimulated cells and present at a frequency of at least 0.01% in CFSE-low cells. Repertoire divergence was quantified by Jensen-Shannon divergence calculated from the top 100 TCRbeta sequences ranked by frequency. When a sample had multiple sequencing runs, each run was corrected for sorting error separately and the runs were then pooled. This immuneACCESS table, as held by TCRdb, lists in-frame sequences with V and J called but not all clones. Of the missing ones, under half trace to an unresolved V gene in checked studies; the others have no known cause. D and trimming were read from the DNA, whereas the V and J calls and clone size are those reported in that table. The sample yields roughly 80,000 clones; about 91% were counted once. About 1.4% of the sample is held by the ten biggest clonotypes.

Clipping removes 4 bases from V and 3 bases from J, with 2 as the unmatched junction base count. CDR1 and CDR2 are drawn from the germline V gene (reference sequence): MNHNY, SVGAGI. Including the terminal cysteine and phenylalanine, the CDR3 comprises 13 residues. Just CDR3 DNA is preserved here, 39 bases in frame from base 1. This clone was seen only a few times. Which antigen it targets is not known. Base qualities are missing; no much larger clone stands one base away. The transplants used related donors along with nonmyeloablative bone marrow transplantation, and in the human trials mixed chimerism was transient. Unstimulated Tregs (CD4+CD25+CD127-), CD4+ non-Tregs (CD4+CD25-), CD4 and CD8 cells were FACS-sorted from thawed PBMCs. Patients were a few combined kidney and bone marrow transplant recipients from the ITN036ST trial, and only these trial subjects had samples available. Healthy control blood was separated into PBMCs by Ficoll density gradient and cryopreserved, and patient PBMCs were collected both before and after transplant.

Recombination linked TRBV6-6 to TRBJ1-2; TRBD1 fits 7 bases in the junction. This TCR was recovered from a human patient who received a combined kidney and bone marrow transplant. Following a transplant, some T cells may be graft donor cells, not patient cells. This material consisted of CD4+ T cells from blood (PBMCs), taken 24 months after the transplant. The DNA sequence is TGTGCCAGCAGTTTTACAGGGGACTATGGCTACACCTTC. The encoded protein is CASSFTGDYGYTF.